This T cell receptor beta chain was sequenced in a study of tumor-infiltrating lymphocytes in oesophageal squamous cell carcinoma. Germline V gives CDR1 SGHVS, CDR2 FQNEAQ. After removal of 5 bases from V and 4 bases from J, the junction contained 11 bases not matched to a gene. The CDR3 runs to 17 residues. TCRdb ran MiXCR on the PCR reads and lists one entry per CDR3 protein. The table lists about 13,000 distinct CDR3 sequences, 45% to 65% of them singletons, with about 37% in the top ten. The J gene is TRBJ2-2, the V gene TRBV7-8; TRBD2 agrees at 9 bases. The clonotype originates from a male donor with esophageal squamous cell carcinoma. Sequencing input: esophageal tumor tissue. The CDR3 DNA is TGTGCCAGCAGCCAAGGGGGGCTAGCGGGGATCACCGGGGAGCTGTTTTTT. This codes for CASSQGGLAGITGELFF.